The 23 T cell receptor beta chains in this list originate from one sample, sequenced in a study of cytomegalovirus exposure and HLA in healthy donors. Primers for the PCR totalled 60 Vbeta and 13 Jbeta. Using immunoSEQ multiplex PCR, the repertoire was profiled, and TCRdb retains in-frame clones only, with some absent. The sample holds approximately 88,000 clones, 75% to 80% seen once. The sample comprised PBMCs. These TCRs come from a man aged 30 to 39 in good health and CMV-seronegative.

The chain carries TRBV30 and TRBJ1-2, with 9 bases fitting TRBD1. This CDR3 contains 13 residues. Trimming took 0 bases from V and 5 from J; bases not matched to a gene: 1. The germline CDR1 and CDR2 sequences are GTSNPN and SVGIG (reference sequence). The chain's CDR3 is CAWSVGTGYGYTF. DNA for the CDR3: TGTGCCTGGAGTGTCGGGACAGGGTATGGCTACACCTTC.

The chain has TRBV7-2 and TRBJ1-6; D is ambiguous. Trimming cost V 5 bases and J 6 bases, with 11 bases left between them. The CDR3 runs to 14 residues. Germline-derived CDR1 and CDR2 are SGHTA and FQGNSA. CDR3 coding DNA: TGTGCCAGCAGCCCCGGGTGGGTTAATTCACCCCTCCACTTT. It encodes CASSPGWVNSPLHF.

The V and J genes are TRBV6-5 and TRBJ2-2; no reliable D call. V lost 0 bases, J lost 2 bases, and 7 bases lay in between. Germline V lookup: CDR1 MNHEY, CDR2 SVGAGI. This CDR3 contains 15 residues. CDR3 in amino acids: CASSYSPVNTGELFF. Here the CDR3 DNA reads TGTGCCAGCAGTTACTCCCCAGTCAACACCGGGGAGCTGTTTTTT.

The rearrangement joins TRBV7-2 to TRBJ2-7; 7 nucleotides line up with TRBD2. Germline V lookup: CDR1 SGHTA, CDR2 FQGNSA. The CDR3 is made up of 17 amino acids. Trimming removed 0 bases from V and 2 bases from J; junction bases left unmatched: 10. In DNA, the CDR3 is TGTGCCAGCAGCTTAGCGCATCGCGGGAGACTCACCTACGAGCAGTACTTC. It yields the protein CASSLAHRGRLTYEQYF.

This chain links TRBV12-5 with TRBJ2-1; possibly TRBD2 for D (6 bases). With 4 bases removed from V and 8 bases from J, the gap between germline ends came to 18 bases. From germline, CDR1 is LGHNT and CDR2 FRNRAP. This CDR3 is built from 15 residues. CDR3 in DNA: TGTGCTAGTGGTTCCTACACGTCCGGGGAGGATGAGCAGTTCTTC. Its protein product is CASGSYTSGEDEQFF.

The chain combines TRBV2 with TRBJ2-2; 14 bases are shared with TRBD2. The V gene's germline CDR1 is SNHLY and CDR2 FYNNEI. This CDR3 is built from 15 residues. Trimming cost V 6 bases and J 4 bases; bases outside gene matches: 1. Here the CDR3 DNA reads TGTGCCAGCAGGGGACTAGCGGGAGTCACCGGGGAGCTGTTTTTT. It yields the protein CASRGLAGVTGELFF.

A few counts support this clone. The rearrangement links TRBV5-1 to TRBJ1-2, with TRBD1 matching over 7 bases. Trimming took 3 bases from V and 8 from J; bases not matched to a gene: 7. Germline V gives CDR1 SGHRS, CDR2 YFSETQ. This CDR3 has 13 amino acids. The CDR3, as DNA: TGCGCCAGCAGCTCGACAGGGAATCGGGGCTACACCTTC. Amino acid sequence: CASSSTGNRGYTF.

The chain recombines TRBV19 with TRBJ1-1; D not resolved. Germline V gives CDR1 LNHDA, CDR2 SQIVND (reference sequence). V was trimmed by 3 bases and J by 8 bases, leaving 16 bases between them. The CDR3 extends over 14 amino acids. The CDR3 loop reads CASSMSRRSPEAFF. For the CDR3, the DNA is TGTGCCAGTAGTATGAGCCGAAGAAGCCCAGAAGCTTTCTTT.

The V gene is TRBV6-1, the J gene TRBJ1-2; the match to TRBD1 covers 10 bases. Germline V gives CDR1 MNHNS, CDR2 SASEGT. With 5 bases clipped from V and 3 bases from J, the junction kept 3 bases outside the gene matches. CDR3 length equals 14 residues. The CDR3 here is CASSRGTGDYGYTF. The CDR3 DNA follows: TGTGCCAGCAGTCGAGGGACAGGGGACTATGGCTACACCTTC.

V usage is TRBV15 and J usage is TRBJ1-2; no firm D call. Trimming shortened V by 5 bases and J by 2 bases, and 15 bases separated the two germline ends. The CDR3 runs to 15 residues. The germline V gene encodes CDR1 LNHNV and CDR2 YYDKDF (reference sequence). Written as DNA, the CDR3 is TGTGCCACCAGCGACGGATCGGGGATAAACTATGGCTACACCTTC. Its translation is CATSDGSGINYGYTF.

J is TRBJ2-5 and V is TRBV6-4, with unresolved D. The germline V gene has CDR1 MRHNA and CDR2 SNTAGT. The V gene lost 3 bases and the J gene lost 7 bases, with 12 bases spanning the gap. The CDR3 has 13 amino acids. CDR3 region: CASSEVEFGTQYF. CDR3 nucleotides: TGTGCCAGCAGTGAAGTGGAGTTCGGGACCCAGTACTTC.

This chain links TRBV5-1 with TRBJ2-7, with 9 bases aligning to TRBD2. From germline, CDR1 is SGHRS and CDR2 YFSETQ. The J segment lost 5 bases and the V segment lost 1 base, leaving 7 bases of the junction unmatched. This CDR3 is 15 amino acids long. DNA for the CDR3: TGCGCCAGCAGCTTGCGGGCGGGGGGGCCCCACGAGCAGTACTTC. Its translation is CASSLRAGGPHEQYF.

V and J are TRBV28 and TRBJ2-7; D is perhaps TRBD2 (7 bases). The CDR3 loop spans 14 amino acids. The V gene lost 7 bases and the J gene lost 0 bases, with 13 bases spanning the gap. Per the germline V gene, CDR1 is MDHEN and CDR2 is SYDVKM. This CDR3 reads CASKGGVSSYEQYF. DNA for the CDR3: TGTGCCAGCAAGGGGGGGGTCAGCTCCTACGAGCAGTACTTC.

The chain joins TRBV7-2 to TRBJ1-6; D possibly corresponds to TRBD1 (5 bases). The CDR3 is 13 residues long. V shed 5 bases and J shed 9 bases, with 11 bases lying between them. CDR1 is SGHTA, CDR2 FQGNSA, per germline. CDR3 region: CASSPEGFSPLHF. CDR3 in DNA: TGTGCCAGCAGCCCGGAGGGGTTTTCACCCCTCCACTTT.

This clone was observed a few times. The gene calls are TRBV7-2 and TRBJ1-1, with TRBD1 identical over 7 bases. Losses at the gene ends were 5 bases for V and 4 bases for J; bases not matched to a gene: 7. Germline V gene sequence: CDR1 SGHTA, CDR2 FQGNSA. This CDR3 spans 14 amino acids. CDR3 sequence: CASSTRQGGTEAFF. CDR3 coding DNA: TGTGCCAGCAGCACTAGACAGGGCGGCACTGAAGCTTTCTTT.

The chain carries TRBV6-6 and TRBJ1-5, with TRBD1 matching over 8 bases. J lost 6 bases, V lost 0 bases, and 7 bases had no gene match. This CDR3 has 16 amino acids. Per germline, CDR1 MNHNY and CDR2 SVGAGI (reference sequence). The CDR3 DNA is TGTGCCAGCAGTTACTCAGGCCAGGGGGCGGTTCAGCCCCAGCATTTT. As protein: CASSYSGQGAVQPQHF.

The genes are TRBV2 and TRBJ2-7; TRBD1 aligns across 8 bases. Germline V gives CDR1 SNHLY, CDR2 FYNNEI. V was pared by 3 bases and J by 2 bases, with 9 bases of the junction left unmatched. The CDR3 consists of 16 residues. This chain's CDR3 is CASSEEDRVITYEQYF. In DNA form, the CDR3 reads TGTGCCAGCAGTGAGGAGGACAGGGTTATTACCTACGAGCAGTACTTC.

This clone occurred a few times. The chain carries TRBV19 and TRBJ2-2; 11 bases are a match to TRBD1. CDR1 and CDR2 from the germline V gene are LNHDA and SQIVND (reference sequence). CDR3 size: 17 residues. V was clipped by 7 bases and J by 6 bases; unmatched bases: 13. CDR3: CASKRTGGVGRAGELFF. The CDR3 nucleotides are TGTGCCAGTAAACGGACAGGGGGCGTCGGGAGGGCCGGGGAGCTGTTTTTT.

This clone was seen a few times. The rearrangement joins TRBV30 to TRBJ2-7, with 8 nucleotides matching TRBD2. J lost 3 bases, V lost 2 bases, and 6 bases had no gene match. Germline V lookup: CDR1 GTSNPN, CDR2 SVGIG (reference sequence). The CDR3 length is 14 residues. CDR3 DNA sequence: TGTGCCTGGAGTATCCCAGCGGGAGACTACGAGCAGTACTTC. This gives the protein CAWSIPAGDYEQYF.

This chain uses TRBV7-2 with TRBJ2-7; D gene uncertain. This CDR3 comprises 15 residues. The germline V gene has CDR1 SGHTA and CDR2 FQGNSA. The V and J ends lost 1 base and 6 bases respectively, with 16 bases between them. CDR3 coding DNA: TGTGCCAGCAGCTTAGATGGCCCCAAGCGTGGCGAGCAGTACTTC. This sequence encodes CASSLDGPKRGEQYF.

J is TRBJ1-5 and V is TRBV28; TRBD1 is a possible D gene (5 bases). Trimming took off 5 bases at V and 3 bases at J, with 8 bases between the two ends. The CDR3 is made up of 13 amino acids. The V gene's germline CDR1 is MDHEN and CDR2 SYDVKM. The CDR3 is CASSEDNNQPQHF. The CDR3 nucleotides are TGTGCCAGCAGTGAGGACAACAATCAGCCCCAGCATTTT. The variable domain in full, completed from reference TRBV28 and TRBJ1-5, reads DVKVTQSSRYLVKRTGEKVFLECVQDMDHENMFWYRQDPGLGLRLIYFSYDVKMKEKGDIPEGYSVSREKKERFSLILESASTNQTSMYLCASSEDNNQPQHFGDGTRLSIL.

The rearrangement joins TRBV23-1 to TRBJ2-7; D is undetermined. TRBV23-1 counts as an open reading frame of uncertain function. CDR3 size: 16 residues. V lost 4 bases and J lost 0, with 16 bases in between. This chain's CDR3 is CASSLLSRPGSYEQYF. In DNA form, the CDR3 reads TGCGCCAGCAGTCTACTGAGCCGTCCCGGCTCCTACGAGCAGTACTTC.

V is TRBV19 and J is TRBJ2-1, with D possibly being TRBD2 (6 bases). Trimming pared 2 bases from V and 2 bases from J, leaving 10 bases between. The germline CDR1 and CDR2 sequences are LNHDA and SQIVND (reference sequence). The CDR3 totals 15 residues. CDR3 sequence (DNA): TGTGCCAGTAGTATAAGCGGAGGGACCTACAATGAGCAGTTCTTC. Translated, it gives CASSISGGTYNEQFF. The full variable domain, rest sourced from reference TRBV19 and TRBJ2-1, is DGGITQSPKYLFRKEGQNVTLSCEQNLNHDAMYWYRQDPGQGLRLIYYSQIVNDFQKGDIAEGYSVSREKKESFPLTVTSAQKNPTAFYLCASSISGGTYNEQFFGPGTRLTVL.